Here is one TCR beta chain with its context. Its specificity is not known. It was 5'RACE with constant-segment primers that produced the TCR alpha and TCR beta cDNA libraries, which carried sample barcodes and UMIs. Each CDR3 protein gets one entry after TCRdb re-called the 5' RACE reads with MiXCR. This sample has about 160,000 distinct CDR3 sequences, with 25% to 40% found just once. Trimming shortened V by 5 bases and J by 1 base, and 14 bases separated the two germline ends. The CDR3 extends over 15 amino acids. Germline values: CDR1 LNHDA, CDR2 SQIVND (reference sequence). These data are taken from a study of T-cell memory formation after mild COVID-19. Study-wide context: Largely, TCR clusters stayed within a single donor.

Points from the study as a whole: Second-wave clones that peaked on day 37 lacked confirmed SARS-CoV-2 specificity. The pre-infection memory compartment contained some responding clones, suggesting cross-reactive memory joined.

The TCR was taken from an adult woman who had mild COVID-19 (a few samples of this study predate the infection). Cell type and time point are not known. The V gene is TRBV19, the J gene TRBJ2-5, with D tentatively TRBD2 (5 bases). Sequencing was done on a sample of PBMCs or a T cell subset sorted from them (not recorded which). The CDR3 is CASSFPEAVQETQYF. Here the CDR3 DNA reads TGTGCCAGTAGTTTCCCGGAGGCTGTCCAAGAGACCCAGTACTTC.